What follows describes a single T cell receptor (beta chain). Antigen unknown. TCRdb keeps only in-frame clones here, not all; method: immunoSEQ multiplex PCR. The data show about 93,000 clones, around four fifths seen once. Time point noted: cycle 4 day 1 (C4D1), after around six weeks of nivolumab. After autologous stem cell transplantation all patients relapsed, and prior brentuximab vedotin exposure differed between cohorts. Germline CDR1 is SQVTM and CDR2 is ANQGSEA. This CDR3 contains 13 residues. V gave up 6 bases and J gave up 8 bases, with 19 bases separating them. The sample belongs to a study of PD-1 blockade in classical Hodgkin lymphoma. Notes on the study in general: Complete responders showed a baseline diversity that resembled the diversity of newly diagnosed patients.

The V gene is TRBV29-1, the J gene TRBJ1-1; tentative D call: TRBD1 (5 bases). The source of this sequence is a human donor with classical Hodgkin lymphoma. Specimen: peripheral blood mononuclear cells (PBMCs), collected before the fourth cycle of nivolumab. CDR3 bases: TGCAGCGTCGAAAAAATCGCAAACAGGGAAGCTTTCTTT. It codes for CSVEKIANREAFF. Full variable domain (outside the CDR3, taken from reference TRBV29-1 and TRBJ1-1): SAVISQKPSRDICQRGTSLTIQCQVDSQVTMMFWYRQQPGQSLTLIATANQGSEATYESGFVIDKFPISRPNLTFSTLTVSNMSPEDSSIYLCSVEKIANREAFFGQGTRLTVV.